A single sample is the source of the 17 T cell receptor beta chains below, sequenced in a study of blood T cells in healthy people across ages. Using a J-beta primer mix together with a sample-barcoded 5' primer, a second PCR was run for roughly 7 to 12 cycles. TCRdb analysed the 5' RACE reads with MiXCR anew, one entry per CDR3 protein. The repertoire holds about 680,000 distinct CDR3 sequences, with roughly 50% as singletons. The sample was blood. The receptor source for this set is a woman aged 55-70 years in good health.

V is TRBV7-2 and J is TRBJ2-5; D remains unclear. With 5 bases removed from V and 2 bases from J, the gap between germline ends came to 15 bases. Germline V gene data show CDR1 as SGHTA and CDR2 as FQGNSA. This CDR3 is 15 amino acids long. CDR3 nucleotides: TGTGCCAGCAGCCCGCGCGGACGGCAACAAGAGACCCAGTACTTC. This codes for CASSPRGRQQETQYF.

The CDR3 coding sequence is TGTGCCAGCAGTGAACTAGCGGGAGGGCCGAATGAGCAGTTCTTC. It yields the protein CASSELAGGPNEQFF. This rearrangement joins TRBV25-1 to TRBJ2-1; TRBD2 agrees at 12 bases. Germline loops: CDR1 MGHDK, CDR2 SYGVNS. The CDR3 is 15 amino acids. The ends lost 2 bases at V and 7 bases at J; junction bases unmatched: 3.

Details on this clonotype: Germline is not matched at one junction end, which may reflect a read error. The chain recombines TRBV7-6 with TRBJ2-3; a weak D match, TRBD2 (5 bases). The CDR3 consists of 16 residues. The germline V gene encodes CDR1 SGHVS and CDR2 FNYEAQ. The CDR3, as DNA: TGTGCCAGCAGCTTAGGCGACTCTTCTAGCACAAATACGCAGTATTTT. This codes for CASSLGDSSSTNTQYF.

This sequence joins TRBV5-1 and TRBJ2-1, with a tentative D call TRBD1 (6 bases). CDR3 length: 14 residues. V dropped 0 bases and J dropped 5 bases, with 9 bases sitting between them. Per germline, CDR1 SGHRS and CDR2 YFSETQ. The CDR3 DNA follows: TGCGCCAGCAGCTTGGGCCGGGACAACAATGAGCAGTTCTTC. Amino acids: CASSLGRDNNEQFF.

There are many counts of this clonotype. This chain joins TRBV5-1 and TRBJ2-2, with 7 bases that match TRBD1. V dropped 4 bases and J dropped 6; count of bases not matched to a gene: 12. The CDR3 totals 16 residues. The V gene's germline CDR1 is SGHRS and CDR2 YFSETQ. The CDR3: CASSLTISTGAGELFF. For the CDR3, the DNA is TGCGCCAGCAGCCTGACAATATCAACAGGGGCCGGGGAGCTGTTTTTT.

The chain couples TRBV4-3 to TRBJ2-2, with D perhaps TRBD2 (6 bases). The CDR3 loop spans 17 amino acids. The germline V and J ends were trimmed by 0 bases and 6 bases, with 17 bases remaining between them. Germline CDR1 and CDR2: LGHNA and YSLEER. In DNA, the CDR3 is TGCGCCAGCAGCCAAGATCTTAGCGGAGTGAGCGCCGGGGAGCTGTTTTTT. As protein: CASSQDLSGVSAGELFF.

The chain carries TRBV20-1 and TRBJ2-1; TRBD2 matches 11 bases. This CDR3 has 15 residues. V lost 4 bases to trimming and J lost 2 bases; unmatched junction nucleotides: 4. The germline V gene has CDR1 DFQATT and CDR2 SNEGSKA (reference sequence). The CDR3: CSAIDSGRAYNEQFF. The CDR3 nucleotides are TGCAGTGCTATTGATAGCGGGAGGGCCTACAATGAGCAGTTCTTC.

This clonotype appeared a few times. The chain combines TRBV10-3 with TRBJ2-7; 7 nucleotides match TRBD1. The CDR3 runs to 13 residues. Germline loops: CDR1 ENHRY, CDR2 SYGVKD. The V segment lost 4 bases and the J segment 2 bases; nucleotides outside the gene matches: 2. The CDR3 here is CAISATGAYEQYF. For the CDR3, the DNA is TGTGCCATCAGTGCTACAGGGGCCTACGAGCAGTACTTC.

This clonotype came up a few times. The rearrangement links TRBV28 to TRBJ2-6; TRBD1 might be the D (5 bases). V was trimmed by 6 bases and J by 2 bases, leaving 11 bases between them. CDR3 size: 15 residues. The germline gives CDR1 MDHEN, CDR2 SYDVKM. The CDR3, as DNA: TGTGCCAGCAGAAATATGGACACTGGGGCCAACGTCCTGACTTTC. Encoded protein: CASRNMDTGANVLTF.

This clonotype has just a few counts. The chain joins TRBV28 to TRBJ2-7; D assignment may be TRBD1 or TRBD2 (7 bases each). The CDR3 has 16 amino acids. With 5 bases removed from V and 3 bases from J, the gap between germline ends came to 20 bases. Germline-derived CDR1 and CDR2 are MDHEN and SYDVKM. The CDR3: CASSSKAAGGVYEQYF. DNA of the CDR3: TGTGCCAGCAGTAGCAAGGCCGCAGGGGGGGTCTACGAGCAGTACTTC.

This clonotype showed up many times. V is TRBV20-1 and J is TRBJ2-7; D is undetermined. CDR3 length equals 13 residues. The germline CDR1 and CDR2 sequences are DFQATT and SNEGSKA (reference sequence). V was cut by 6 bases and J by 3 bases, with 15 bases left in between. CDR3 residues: CSAVSQTNYEQYF. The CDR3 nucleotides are TGCAGTGCCGTCTCCCAGACAAACTACGAGCAGTACTTC.

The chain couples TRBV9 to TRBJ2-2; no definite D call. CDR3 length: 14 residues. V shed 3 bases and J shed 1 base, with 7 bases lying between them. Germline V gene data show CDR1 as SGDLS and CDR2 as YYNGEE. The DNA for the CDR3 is TGTGCCAGCAGCGCTCGACAGAACACCGGGGAGCTGTTTTTT. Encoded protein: CASSARQNTGELFF.

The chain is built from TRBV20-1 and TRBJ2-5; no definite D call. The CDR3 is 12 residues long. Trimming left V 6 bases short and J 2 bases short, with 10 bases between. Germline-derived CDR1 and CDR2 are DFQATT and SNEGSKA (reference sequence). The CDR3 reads CSAPISQETQYF. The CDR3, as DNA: TGCAGTGCACCCATTAGTCAAGAGACCCAGTACTTC.

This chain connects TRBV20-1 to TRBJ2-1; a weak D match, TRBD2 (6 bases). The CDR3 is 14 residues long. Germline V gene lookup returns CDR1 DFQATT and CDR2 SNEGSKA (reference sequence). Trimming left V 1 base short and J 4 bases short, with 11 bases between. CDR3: CSARVGGLYNEQFF. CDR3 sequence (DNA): TGCAGTGCTAGAGTGGGGGGACTGTACAATGAGCAGTTCTTC.

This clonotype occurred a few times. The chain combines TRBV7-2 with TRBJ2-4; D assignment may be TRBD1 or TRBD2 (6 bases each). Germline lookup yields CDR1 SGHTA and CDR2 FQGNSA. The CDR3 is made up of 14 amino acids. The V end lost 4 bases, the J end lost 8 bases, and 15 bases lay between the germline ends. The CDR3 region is CASSSMSGADIQYF. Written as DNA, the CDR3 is TGTGCCAGCAGCTCCATGTCGGGGGCGGACATTCAGTACTTC.

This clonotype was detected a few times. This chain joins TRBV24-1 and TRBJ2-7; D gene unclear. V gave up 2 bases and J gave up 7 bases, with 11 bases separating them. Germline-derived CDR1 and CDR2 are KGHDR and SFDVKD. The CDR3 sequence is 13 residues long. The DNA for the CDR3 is TGTGCCACCAGTGATTCGACTCTCTTGGAGCAGTACTTC. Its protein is CATSDSTLLEQYF.

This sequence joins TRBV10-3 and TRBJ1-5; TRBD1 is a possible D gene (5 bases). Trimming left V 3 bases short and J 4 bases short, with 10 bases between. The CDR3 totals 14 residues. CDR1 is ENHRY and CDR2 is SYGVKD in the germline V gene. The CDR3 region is CAISDQGRNQPQHF. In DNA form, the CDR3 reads TGTGCCATCAGTGATCAGGGTCGGAATCAGCCCCAGCATTTT.